This T cell receptor beta chain stems from a study of cytomegalovirus exposure and HLA in healthy donors (dated by TCRdb to between 2016 and 2019). Concerning the study at large: In an earlier analysis of some 610 of the donors, approximately 300 Gb of sequence data and 90 million to 120 million unique TCR beta sequences from roughly 190 million T cells were reported. An early release that covered about 600 HLA-typed donors contained approximately 320 gigabases of sequencing data and roughly 84 million unique TCR sequences. Of the approximately 370 genotyped donors, approximately 81% were placed in the genetic ancestry cluster associated with self-reported Caucasian donors. The study aimed to test whether cataloging public T cell receptors could reveal signatures of past pathogen exposure. The study profiled the T cell repertoires of hundreds of subjects by immunosequencing and related them to cytomegalovirus serostatus. In addition to the first cohort of 666 subjects, a separate validation cohort of over 90 different subjects was used. To predict cytomegalovirus infection status, the study combined high-throughput TCR immunosequencing, statistical association of individual TCRs with disease status, and machine learning. In a later analysis, previously published TCR beta repertoires from several hundred donors were re-analyzed and high-resolution HLA genotyping was added so that TCR occurrence patterns could be studied. Rather than using new phenotypic data, the later analysis identified candidate immune exposures from TCR beta sequences and from how often those sequences occurred across donors. To decide whether each TCR beta V gene segment behaved as functional or pseudogenic, an earlier analysis of approximately 600 of the donors relied on high-throughput TCR beta sequencing. Alongside the repertoire data, information on donor age, sex, ethnicity and CMV serostatus was compiled. A later genetic analysis used genome-wide SNP genotypes for about 60% of the 666 donors, treating that subset as a discovery cohort. All discovery cohort repertoires had been generated on a single sequencing platform. HLA typing covered class I and class II loci at four-digit resolution. Typing coverage differed by locus: A, B, C, DRB1 and DQB1 were typed in roughly 629-630 donors, DQA1 in roughly 500, DPA1 in around 610, and DPB1 in around 440. Roughly five DR-DQ haplotypes were handled as single units for association and clustering, since linkage in the cohort was strong. On average, about 200,000 unique TCR beta nucleotide sequences were sequenced per donor among a few hundred genotyped donors of the cohort, with roughly 18% of those sequences being non-productive. On the study overall, not on this receptor specifically: According to the authors, the approach could potentially be generalized to other disease states and immunological phenotypes. Assigning TCR associations to individual alleles was difficult when HLA alleles, especially DR and DQ, strongly co-occurred. Correlated functional status among segregating V segments might reflect linkage disequilibrium, but an unknown experimental factor could not be ruled out. Because counts were too low, some 17 rarely observed V segments, including chromosome 9 orphons, were left out of the earlier analysis of 587 of the donors. The only immune exposure information available for the cohort was CMV serostatus. In both the original and validation cohorts, the classifier was reported to diagnose cytomegalovirus status with high specificity and sensitivity. A total of 150 to 200 TCR beta chains were listed by the study as associated with cytomegalovirus. In a later analysis, TCR association rates were found to vary across HLA loci, with the most associated TCRs seen for DRB1 alleles and the fewest for HLA-C alleles. Sequencing depth was assumed to be roughly uniform across donors in the presence/absence analyses, though that assumption may not hold. A later analysis found that most CMV-associated TCR beta chains appeared HLA-restricted, with HLA associations seemingly driven largely by CMV exposure. Because HLA typing was unavailable for some donors at each locus, only the typed subset was used in association tests. In a later analysis, several top co-occurrence clusters were reported to appear linked to parvovirus B19, influenza, CMV and Epstein-Barr virus. The 87-base-pair reads could not distinguish some IMGT-functional V segments, including TRBV6-2 and TRBV6-3, so those segments were excluded. According to a later genetic analysis, donors in an Asian-associated ancestry cluster had fewer N-insertions in productive TCRs than the approximately 670-donor mean. A later analysis associated 15,000 or so TCR beta sequences with specific HLA alleles at a false discovery rate of 0.05. A further reported finding was that TCR beta sequences accurately predicted the HLA-A and HLA-B alleles for most subjects in the first cohort. Only TCR beta chains were sequenced in this cohort, and the absence of alpha or paired-chain data limited detectable features. Across donors, most TCR sequences were observed very rarely, whereas some public TCRs were present in many individuals. A cluster of highly shared sequence variants was judged likely to be a technical artifact of the sequencing pipeline. Compared with equally common non-associated chains, HLA-associated TCR beta chains in a later analysis were more clonally expanded and had lower generation probabilities. In a later genetic analysis, a missense DCLRE1C variant was associated with V-gene and J-gene trimming of TCR beta chains, and the association was replicated in an independent cohort. In vitro tests confirmed that a few of the cytomegalovirus-associated TCR beta chains recognize cytomegalovirus antigens. In an earlier analysis of around 600 of the donors, most TCR beta V segments appeared in productive rearrangements about 87% or about 30% of the time, broadly matching IMGT annotations.

At the junction V is shortened by 4 bases and J by 4 bases; bases outside the gene matches: 9. The germline V gene provides CDR1 MNHNS and CDR2 SASEGT. The CDR3 goes from the cysteine to the phenylalanine over 15 residues. Only CDR3 DNA remains: 45 bases, in frame from the first base. Library method: the immunoSEQ multiplex PCR assay. For the multiplex PCR, a mixture combining 60 forward primers for TCR Vbeta segments and 13 reverse primers for TCR Jbeta segments was used. A multiplex PCR assay on genomic DNA amplified the CDR3 region of rearranged TCR beta genes. On the Illumina HiSeq System, the amplified TCR beta libraries were sequenced as 87-base-pair reads. The study's processing was this. In a later analysis, 77 million or so unique TCR beta chains were counted across the 500 to 850 repertoires, and roughly 11 million of these chains were shared by at least two donors. A nearest-neighbor algorithm error-corrected the raw reads and collapsed the reads into unique sequences, merging closely related sequences to remove PCR and sequencing errors. CDR3 sequences were aligned to IMGT reference sequences to assign V, D and J gene segments. For a sequence to be retained, a match of at least six nucleotides to both a V gene segment and a J gene segment was required. A rearrangement was called productive if the CDR3 had no stop codons and remained in frame with V and J, and every other rearrangement was called non-productive. CDR3 was defined by IMGT convention, running from the second conserved V-encoded cysteine to the conserved J-encoded phenylalanine. The earlier analysis of about 610 of the donors excluded sequences that lacked an unambiguous match to a single V gene segment. An earlier analysis of a few hundred of the donors classified V segments as functional when productive rearrangements were above 56.7% and as segregating when the standard deviation between donors was above 5%. A statistical classification framework was built for diagnosing cytomegalovirus status from the catalog of TCR beta chain sequences. A later analysis assigned V and J genes by comparing TCR nucleotide sequences with IMGT/GENE-DB human TR gene sequences. In a later analysis, CDR3 sequences and most-parsimonious VDJ recombination scenarios were assigned using the TCRdist pipeline. In a later analysis, each TCR beta chain was defined by its CDR3 amino acid sequence together with its V-gene family, and reads without a unique V-gene family were excluded. In a later analysis, some 600 highly shared, low-generation-probability nucleotide sequences were removed to address suspected cross-contamination and a sequencing artifact. In a later analysis, a clonal expansion index for each public chain was calculated from normalized within-repertoire ranks of inferred template counts. Generation probabilities in a later analysis came from a VDJ recombination model fitted to out-of-frame rearrangements, and those results were checked against IGoR. A later analysis scored TCR-TCR, TCR-HLA and TCR-CMV co-occurrence with hypergeometric tests, applying a repertoire-size bias correction to TCR pairs. In a later analysis, false discovery rates were estimated by permuting HLA or CMV assignments 20 times. A later analysis grouped co-occurring TCRs with DBSCAN, adding TCRdist sequence similarity when clustering within HLA-allele-positive subsets. Co-occurrence clustering excluded repertoires with fewer than 30,000 or more than 120,000 public chains, plus five with anomalous nucleotide sharing. In its TCRdb copy, this immuneACCESS table keeps in-frame sequences only and misses some clones. Where compared with another copy, unresolved V genes explain less than half of these, and the others have no known cause. The V and J calls and clone size were taken over from that table, and D and trimming were inferred from the DNA. The sample profile shows 95,000 to 150,000 clones; about three quarters of them were found once. The leading ten clones occupy roughly 6.1% of the sample.

As regards this clone: No antigen is known for it. No quality values exist for individual bases; no much larger clone is one base distant.

The cohort comprised 710 or so healthy bone marrow donors. At the time of sampling, every cohort member was nominally healthy, though immune exposures that went unrecorded were likely present. The donor was CMV seronegative and belonged to the group of 352 seronegative cohort members. Each donor provided a peripheral blood sample, and peripheral blood mononuclear cells were used for TCR beta sequencing. The Qiagen DNeasy Blood Extraction Kit was used to extract genomic DNA from the blood cell samples. The clonotype was recovered from a woman in her 40s in good health and CMV-seronegative. Sequences were obtained from PBMCs. Rearrangement joined TRBV6-1 to TRBJ1-1; 7 bases in the junction line up with TRBD1. CDR3 sequence: CASSVRQGGTTEAFF. The nucleotides read TGTGCCAGCAGTGTGAGACAGGGTGGGACCACTGAAGCTTTCTTT.